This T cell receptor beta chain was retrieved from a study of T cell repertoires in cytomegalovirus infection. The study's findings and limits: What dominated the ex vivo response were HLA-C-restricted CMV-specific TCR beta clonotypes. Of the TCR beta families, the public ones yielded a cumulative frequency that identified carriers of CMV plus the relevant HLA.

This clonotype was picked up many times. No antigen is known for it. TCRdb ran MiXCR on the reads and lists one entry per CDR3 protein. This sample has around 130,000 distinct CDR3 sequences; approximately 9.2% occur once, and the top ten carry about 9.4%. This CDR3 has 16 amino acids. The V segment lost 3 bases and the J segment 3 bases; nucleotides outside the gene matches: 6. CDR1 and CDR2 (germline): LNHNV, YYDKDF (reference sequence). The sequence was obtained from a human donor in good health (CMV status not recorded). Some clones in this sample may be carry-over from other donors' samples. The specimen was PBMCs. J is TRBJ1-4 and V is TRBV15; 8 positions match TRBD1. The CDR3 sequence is CATSRAGTGPNEKLFF. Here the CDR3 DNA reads TGTGCCACCAGCAGGGCCGGGACAGGACCTAATGAAAAACTGTTTTTT.